This T cell receptor beta chain stems from a study of cytomegalovirus exposure and HLA in healthy donors. About the study: According to later analysis, the same platform produced the 130 or so validation and under 700 first-cohort repertoires. Findings and caveats of the study: First-cohort TCR clusters were later found to tend to co-occur in the 120 or so validation repertoires.

Separate from the roughly 720-subject first cohort was the roughly 130-subject validation cohort, to which the donors belonged. A few counts support this clone. What it binds is not known. Data came from immunoSEQ multiplex PCR; TCRdb stores just in-frame clones and leaves some out. The data hold 150,000 to 200,000 clones, with around 90% observed a single time. The sequenced sample was PBMCs. This clonotype was sampled from a man younger than 30 in good health and CMV-seronegative.

The CDR3 DNA reads as TGTGCCAGCAGCTGGAAGCGGGACCAAGAGACCCAGTACTTC. Amino acid sequence: CASSWKRDQETQYF. V and J are TRBV7-9 and TRBJ2-5; maybe TRBD2 (6 bases). The CDR3 sequence is 14 residues long. Germline V CDR1 and CDR2: SEHNR, FQNEAQ (reference sequence). Trimming removed 4 bases from V and 0 bases from J, with 9 bases in between.